This entry lists 18 T cell receptor beta chains sequenced from one sample in a study of shared clonotypes between healthy human individuals. The repertoire was sequenced with immunoSEQ multiplex PCR; TCRdb's copy has only in-frame clones and lacks some. The sample has 950,000 to 1,100,000 clones; 65% to 75% are singletons. Material for sequencing was memory CD4+ T cells sorted from blood. The subset is: CD45RA-negative fraction. These receptors were collected from a young man in good health.

The chain uses TRBV6-6 and TRBJ1-2; TRBD1 agrees at 7 bases. In germline, CDR1 is MNHNY, CDR2 SVGAGI (reference sequence). The CDR3 has 15 residues. The J segment lost 5 bases and the V segment lost 5 bases, leaving 11 bases of the junction unmatched. The CDR3 reads CASSPYPGQLYGYTF. The CDR3, as DNA: TGTGCCAGCAGTCCGTATCCGGGACAGTTATATGGCTACACCTTC.

The gene calls are TRBV30 and TRBJ2-4; D is tentatively TRBD1 or TRBD2 (5 bases each). The CDR3 is 17 residues long. Looked up from germline, CDR1 is GTSNPN and CDR2 is SVGIG (reference sequence). Trimming cost V 0 bases and J 4 bases, with 19 bases left between them. The CDR3 region has the DNA TGTGCCTGGAGTGTGAATGGGGGTGTAGGGGCAAAAAACATTCAGTACTTC. Translation gives CAWSVNGGVGAKNIQYF.

CDR3 protein: CASSEIPGDNNSPLHF. The CDR3 DNA is TGTGCCAGCAGTGAAATTCCAGGGGATAATAATTCACCCCTCCACTTT. V is TRBV6-1 and J is TRBJ1-6; weak D call: TRBD1 (6 bases). Trimming removed 2 bases at V and 5 bases at J, with 13 bases between. Germline V CDR1 and CDR2: MNHNS, SASEGT. The CDR3 has 16 residues.

V gene TRBV28 combines with J gene TRBJ1-6; weak D call: TRBD1 (6 bases). Germline loops: CDR1 MDHEN, CDR2 SYDVKM. The CDR3 runs to 15 residues. The V end lost 5 bases, the J end lost 8 bases, and 16 bases lay between the germline ends. CDR3 coding DNA: TGTGCCAGCAGTCCGGCGGACAGAGATGATTCACCCCTCCACTTT. Translated, it gives CASSPADRDDSPLHF.

This clone was seen only once. This chain connects TRBV5-1 to TRBJ2-7; 8 nucleotides line up with TRBD2. This CDR3 is 14 amino acids long. Trimming took 3 bases from V and 2 from J; bases not matched to a gene: 4. Germline V lookup: CDR1 SGHRS, CDR2 YFSETQ. Here the CDR3 reads CASSSSGSTYEQYF. CDR3 nucleotide sequence: TGCGCCAGCAGCTCCAGCGGGAGCACCTACGAGCAGTACTTC.

The CDR3 sequence is CASSLATGSGYTF. In nucleotides, the CDR3 is TGTGCCAGCAGCTTAGCGACCGGGAGTGGCTACACCTTC. The chain has TRBV7-9 and TRBJ1-2; D unclear. This CDR3 comprises 13 residues. CDR1 SEHNR and CDR2 FQNEAQ come from the germline V gene (reference sequence). V lost 0 bases and J lost 7, with 9 bases in between. The variable domain in full, completed from reference TRBV7-9 and TRBJ1-2, reads DTGVSQNPRHKITKRGQNVTFRCDPISEHNRLYWYRQTLGQGPEFLTYFQNEAQLEKSRLLSDRFSAERPKGSFSTLEIQRTEQGDSAMYLCASSLATGSGYTFGSGTRLTVV.

V usage is TRBV7-2 and J usage is TRBJ2-7, with TRBD2 as a possible D gene (6 bases). Germline lookup yields CDR1 SGHTA and CDR2 FQGNSA. The ends were cut back, 5 bases at V and 2 bases at J, with 22 bases in the middle. The CDR3 is 17 amino acids. CDR3 protein: CASSPSDGAGSPYEQYF. The CDR3 DNA is TGTGCCAGCAGCCCCTCGGACGGCGCGGGATCCCCCTACGAGCAGTACTTC.

The rearrangement uses TRBV27 and TRBJ2-7; 8 bases map to TRBD2. CDR1 MNHEY and CDR2 SMNVEV come from the germline V gene (reference sequence). V shed 7 bases, J shed 8 bases, and the junction held 10 bases outside the gene matches. CDR3 length: 13 amino acids. The CDR3 DNA is TGTGCCAGCACCTCGACGGGACTAGATAAGCAGTACTTC. Translated: CASTSTGLDKQYF.

This clone was seen more than once but under ten times. The chain employs TRBV6-6 and TRBJ1-5; D is uncertain. The V end lost 5 bases, the J end lost 4 bases, and 3 bases lay between the germline ends. Germline CDR1 reads MNHNY; CDR2 reads SVGAGI (reference sequence). The CDR3 is made up of 11 amino acids. In nucleotides, the CDR3 is TGTGCCAGCAGTCCAAATCAGCCCCAGCATTTT. Translating gives CASSPNQPQHF.

This sequence joins TRBV9 and TRBJ1-4; no reliable D call. The germline V gene has CDR1 SGDLS and CDR2 YYNGEE. This CDR3 spans 15 amino acids. The V end lost 0 bases, the J end lost 8 bases, and 14 bases lay between the germline ends. The CDR3 coding sequence is TGTGCCAGCAGCGTAGGGGTGCAGGTAGGGGAAAAACTGTTTTTT. This encodes CASSVGVQVGEKLFF. Full variable domain (remainder filled in from reference TRBV9 and TRBJ1-4): DSGVTQTPKHLITATGQRVTLRCSPRSGDLSVYWYQQSLDQGLQFLIQYYNGEERAKGNILERFSAQQFPDLHSELNLSSLELGDSALYFCASSVGVQVGEKLFFGSGTQLSVL.

CDR3 loop: CSVAGIQETQYF. The DNA for the CDR3 is TGCAGCGTTGCGGGTATCCAAGAGACCCAGTACTTC. J is TRBJ2-5 and V is TRBV29-1, with unresolved D. Trimming cost V 4 bases and J 1 base, with 7 bases left between them. The CDR3 has 12 amino acids. The germline gives CDR1 SQVTM, CDR2 ANQGSEA.

The genes are TRBV7-2 and TRBJ2-3; no clear D gene. The CDR3 extends over 16 amino acids. Germline V gene sequence: CDR1 SGHTA, CDR2 FQGNSA. V lost 4 bases and J 1 base, leaving 15 bases between the germline ends. The CDR3 loop is CASSSFLNRGTDTQYF. The CDR3 nucleotides are TGTGCCAGCAGCTCTTTCCTCAATAGGGGCACAGATACGCAGTATTTT.

The chain carries TRBV10-3 and TRBJ1-2; no clear D gene. This CDR3 has 14 amino acids. Looked up from germline, CDR1 is ENHRY and CDR2 is SYGVKD. Trimming stripped 8 bases from V and 1 base from J, with 14 bases between. The CDR3 spells CAIHDGGLNYGYTF. DNA of the CDR3: TGTGCCATCCACGACGGCGGCCTTAACTATGGCTACACCTTC.

This chain joins TRBV29-1 and TRBJ1-2, with D perhaps TRBD1 (5 bases). The germline CDR1 and CDR2 sequences are SQVTM and ANQGSEA. Trimming shortened V by 4 bases and J by 1 base, and 19 bases separated the two germline ends. The CDR3 extends over 16 amino acids. The CDR3 DNA reads TGCAGCGTTGCGGGCAGAGGGGTAGTGGGTAACTATGGCTACACCTTC. This sequence encodes CSVAGRGVVGNYGYTF.

The chain combines TRBV6-1 with TRBJ2-7; possible D gene TRBD1, 6 bases. The CDR3 totals 16 residues. V lost 4 bases to trimming and J lost 0 bases, with 16 bases between them. CDR1 MNHNS and CDR2 SASEGT come from the germline V gene. CDR3 protein: CASSVDRPENSYEQYF. The CDR3 DNA reads TGTGCCAGCAGTGTCGACAGGCCGGAAAACTCCTACGAGCAGTACTTC.

The chain uses TRBV6-5 and TRBJ2-7; TRBD1 or TRBD2 may be the D gene (5 bases each). Trimming left V 0 bases short and J 3 bases short, with 15 bases between. The CDR3 is 16 residues long. Germline-derived CDR1 and CDR2 are MNHEY and SVGAGI. In DNA, the CDR3 is TGTGCCAGCAGTTACTCCCCGGCAGGGAGTAACTACGAGCAGTACTTC. Translated: CASSYSPAGSNYEQYF.

The chain is built from TRBV4-3 and TRBJ1-2; TRBD1 agrees at 8 bases. Germline CDR1 LGHNA, CDR2 YSLEER. V shed 0 bases and J 4 bases; nucleotides not matched to a gene: 7. The CDR3 extends over 16 amino acids. The CDR3 spells CASSQDAETGAYGYTF. For the CDR3, the DNA is TGCGCCAGCAGCCAAGATGCGGAGACAGGGGCCTATGGCTACACCTTC.

This clone showed up just once. V is TRBV28 and J is TRBJ2-1; perhaps D is TRBD1 or TRBD2 (5 bases each). Germline V gene sequence: CDR1 MDHEN, CDR2 SYDVKM. The CDR3 runs to 14 residues. The V end was cut by 8 bases, the J end by 3 bases, with 14 bases between. In DNA, the CDR3 is TGTGCCAGCGGGGCGGGCAGAGACTACAATGAGCAGTTCTTC. This sequence encodes CASGAGRDYNEQFF.